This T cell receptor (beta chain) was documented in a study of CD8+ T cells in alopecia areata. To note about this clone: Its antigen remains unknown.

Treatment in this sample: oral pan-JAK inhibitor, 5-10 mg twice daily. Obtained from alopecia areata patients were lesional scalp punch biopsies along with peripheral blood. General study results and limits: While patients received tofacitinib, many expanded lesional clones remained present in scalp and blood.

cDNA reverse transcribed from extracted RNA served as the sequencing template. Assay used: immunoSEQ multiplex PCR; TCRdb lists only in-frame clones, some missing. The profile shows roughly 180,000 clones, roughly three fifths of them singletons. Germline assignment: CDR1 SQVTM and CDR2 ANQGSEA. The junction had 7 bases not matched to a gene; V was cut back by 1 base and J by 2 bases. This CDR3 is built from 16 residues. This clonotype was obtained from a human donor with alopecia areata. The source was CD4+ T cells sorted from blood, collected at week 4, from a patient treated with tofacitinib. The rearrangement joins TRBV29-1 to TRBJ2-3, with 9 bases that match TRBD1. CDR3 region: CSVEGGTGINTDTQYF. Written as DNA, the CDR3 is TGCAGCGTTGAAGGGGGGACAGGGATAAACACAGATACGCAGTATTTT.